One T cell receptor beta chain is described in this entry. This clone was counted a single time. There is no known antigen for this receptor. Base-call qualities are not available, and no considerably larger clone is one nucleotide away. Resection was performed on patients in Japan or China between the mid-2010s and the late 2010s. The histologic diagnosis of each case was independently confirmed on H&E slides by two lung cancer pathologists. The AllPrep DNA/RNA FFPE Kit was used to isolate DNA from FFPE tissue. The immunoSEQ hsTCRbeta Kit was used to sequence TCR beta CDR3 regions from DNA. The authors' pipeline ran thus. TCR sequencing data were analysed with the ImmunoSEQ Analyzer. T cell clonality was calculated on productive rearrangements as 1 minus Pielou's evenness. To measure T cell diversity, the inverse Simpson index was applied to productive templates. T cell density was defined as TCR beta template counts normalized to usable DNA, with usable DNA estimated by amplifying and sequencing housekeeping genes. Two-sided Kruskal-Wallis tests were used to compare TCR metrics across histologic stages. TCRdb holds this immuneACCESS table with in-frame rearrangements only. Some clones are missing; in checked studies, unresolved V genes explain under half, and the rest has no known cause. For V, J and clone size, that table is used; D and trimming come from the DNA. The sample data list approximately 6,000 clones, and approximately 85% of these were observed just once. Together, the top ten hold around 9.6% of the sample.

These data belong to a study of immune evolution from preneoplasia to lung adenocarcinoma (dated by TCRdb to the early 2020s). About the study as a whole: The study profiled immune contexture across lung adenocarcinoma precursors and invasive adenocarcinoma using immune gene expression, TCR sequencing and multiplex immunofluorescence. Resected precursor lesions (AAH, AIS, MIA) and invasive adenocarcinomas were compared with paired morphologically normal lung tissue. The sample size was set by how many specimens were available, not by a prior power calculation. The immune data were combined with whole exome sequencing and methylation data from the same cohort of nodules. The overall cohort was made up of nearly 55 patients with pulmonary nodules who had surgical resection. A total of more than 40 patients contributed TCR sequencing data. According to the study, 95 to 120 samples went through TCR sequencing. POLYSOLVER was used to infer Class I HLA alleles from exome data, while LOHHLA was used to detect allele-specific HLA loss. Overall study results and their limits: The findings reflected association rather than direct causation, and larger cohorts with long-term follow-up and longitudinal biopsies were considered necessary. Normal lung showed the highest clonality, whereas later-stage lesions appeared to have higher T cell density and diversity but lower clonality. Because every patient came from Japan and China, how well the results apply to Western populations was uncertain. Normal lung had the highest top T cell clone frequencies, and these frequencies appeared to fall progressively from AAH through AIS, MIA and invasive adenocarcinoma.

The TCR originated in a person between 45 and 75 years old with lung adenocarcinoma. The sample was FFPE normal lung tissue adjacent to the tumor.

The DNA sequence follows: TGTGCCATCAGTGGAGTACAGGGAAACACCATATATTTT. Its protein product is CAISGVQGNTIYF. This chain is built from TRBV10-3 and TRBJ1-3; no D gene call is confident. For CDR1 and CDR2, the germline V gene lists ENHRY and SYGVKD. Cut back by 4 bases and 4 bases, the V and J ends lie 8 bases apart. The CDR3 contains 13 residues, cysteine and phenylalanine counted. CDR3 DNA only is kept here, 39 bases in frame from base 1.